The rows below give T cell receptor beta chains drawn from one sample of a study of OX40 agonist ivuxolimab in advanced cancers. This table comes from immunoSEQ multiplex PCR, and its TCRdb copy is limited to in-frame clones, with some not included. This table holds 55,000 to 70,000 clones, approximately 85% found once. Here the sequenced sample was CD4+ or CD8+ T cells sorted from blood, taken in a trial of the OX40 agonist ivuxolimab. The receptor set was obtained from an adult with an advanced solid tumor such as melanoma, head and neck, liver or kidney cancer. The CDR3 runs from the conserved cysteine through the conserved F or W. Fields, in order: J gene, clone size, V gene, D gene, CDR3 DNA, CDR3 protein. D genes are given only for firm matches. Clone sizes are given selectively: once, few, many, or a class where the clone is expanded.

TRBJ2-1,NA,TRBV6-5,TRBD2,TGTGCCAGCAGTCGTTCGGCAGCGGGGGGGCCTAGGTTCTTC,CASSRSAAGGPRFF
TRBJ1-2,NA,TRBV6-5,TRBD1,TGTGCCAGCAGTCCCCGACAGGGGGCAGGCTACACCTTC,CASSPRQGAGYTF
TRBJ2-3,NA,TRBV29-1,NA,TGCAGCGTTCGGGGCGGGGCAAGCACAGATACGCAGTATTTT,CSVRGGASTDTQYF
TRBJ1-1,NA,TRBV7-6,NA,TGTGCCAGCAGCTTCGGGGGGCAGACTGAAGCTTTCTTT,CASSFGGQTEAFF
TRBJ1-1,NA,TRBV6-1,NA,TGTGCCAGCAGTGAAAGGCGGGACACTGAAGCTTTCTTT,CASSERRDTEAFF
TRBJ1-2,NA,TRBV4-2,NA,TGTGCCAGCAGCCAAGAGGCAGATCTCTCCTATGGCTACACCTTC,CASSQEADLSYGYTF
TRBJ1-2,NA,TRBV5-6,NA,TGTGCCAGCCAAGTAAACCTCAACTATGGCTACACCTTC,CASQVNLNYGYTF
TRBJ1-5,NA,TRBV19,TRBD1,TGTGCCAGTAGTAAGCAAGCCAGCCGACAGGGGGCCCGGAGTTGGCCCCAGCATTTT,CASSKQASRQGARSWPQHF
TRBJ2-5,NA,TRBV7-2,NA,TGTGCCAGCAGCCAACGACAGTTTCAAGAGACCCAGTACTTC,CASSQRQFQETQYF
TRBJ1-5,NA,TRBV10-2,NA,TGCGCCAGCAGTGAAAGCTCGGGTCAGCCCCAGCATTTT,CASSESSGQPQHF
TRBJ2-7,NA,TRBV11-3,NA,TGTGCCAGCAGCTTAGGGGAAGTGGACGAGCAGTACTTC,CASSLGEVDEQYF
TRBJ1-6,NA,TRBV5-6,TRBD1,TGTGCCAGCAGCTCTAGACAGGGACGATCACCCCTCCACTTT,CASSSRQGRSPLHF
TRBJ1-2,NA,TRBV6-1,TRBD1,TGTGCCAGCAGTGAAGGGCAGGGGGGGTATGGCTACACCTTC,CASSEGQGGYGYTF
TRBJ2-7,NA,TRBV18,NA,TGTGCCAGCTCACCGTCCTACACAGCCTACGAGCAGTACTTC,CASSPSYTAYEQYF
TRBJ2-7,NA,TRBV7-8,NA,TGTGCCAGCAGTCTTTCGGGAGTCGAGCAGTACTTC,CASSLSGVEQYF
TRBJ2-1,NA,TRBV11-1,TRBD2,TGTGCCAGCAGCCACCCTAGCGGGGGGATGAAGAATGAGCAGTTCTTC,CASSHPSGGMKNEQFF
TRBJ2-2,NA,TRBV11-2,NA,TGTGCCAGCAACAGGGACGCGAACACCGGGGAGCTGTTTTTT,CASNRDANTGELFF
TRBJ2-7,few,TRBV11-3,TRBD2,TGTGCCAGCAGCTTAGGGCGGGGGGCCTACGAGCAGTACTTC,CASSLGRGAYEQYF
TRBJ1-3,once,TRBV2,TRBD1,TGTGCCAGCAGCAGACAGGGTACCGGAAACACCATATATTTT,CASSRQGTGNTIYF
TRBJ2-1,NA,TRBV11-3,TRBD1,TGTGCCAGCAGCTCCCAGGGGGTGAATGAGCAGTTCTTC,CASSSQGVNEQFF
TRBJ1-6,NA,TRBV7-2,TRBD1,TGTGCCAGCAGCTTACTAGAGAGGACAGGGAGGTCACCCCTCCACTTT,CASSLLERTGRSPLHF
TRBJ2-5,NA,TRBV5-1,NA,TGCGCCAGCAGCGCGTCCGAGACCCAGTACTTC,CASSASETQYF
TRBJ1-2,NA,TRBV5-4,NA,TGTGCCAGCAGCTCGGCGGGGGCGGTTAACTATGGCTACACCTTC,CASSSAGAVNYGYTF
TRBJ2-7,NA,TRBV7-8,NA,TGTGCCAGCAGCATAGGACGGGACTACGAGCAGTACTTC,CASSIGRDYEQYF